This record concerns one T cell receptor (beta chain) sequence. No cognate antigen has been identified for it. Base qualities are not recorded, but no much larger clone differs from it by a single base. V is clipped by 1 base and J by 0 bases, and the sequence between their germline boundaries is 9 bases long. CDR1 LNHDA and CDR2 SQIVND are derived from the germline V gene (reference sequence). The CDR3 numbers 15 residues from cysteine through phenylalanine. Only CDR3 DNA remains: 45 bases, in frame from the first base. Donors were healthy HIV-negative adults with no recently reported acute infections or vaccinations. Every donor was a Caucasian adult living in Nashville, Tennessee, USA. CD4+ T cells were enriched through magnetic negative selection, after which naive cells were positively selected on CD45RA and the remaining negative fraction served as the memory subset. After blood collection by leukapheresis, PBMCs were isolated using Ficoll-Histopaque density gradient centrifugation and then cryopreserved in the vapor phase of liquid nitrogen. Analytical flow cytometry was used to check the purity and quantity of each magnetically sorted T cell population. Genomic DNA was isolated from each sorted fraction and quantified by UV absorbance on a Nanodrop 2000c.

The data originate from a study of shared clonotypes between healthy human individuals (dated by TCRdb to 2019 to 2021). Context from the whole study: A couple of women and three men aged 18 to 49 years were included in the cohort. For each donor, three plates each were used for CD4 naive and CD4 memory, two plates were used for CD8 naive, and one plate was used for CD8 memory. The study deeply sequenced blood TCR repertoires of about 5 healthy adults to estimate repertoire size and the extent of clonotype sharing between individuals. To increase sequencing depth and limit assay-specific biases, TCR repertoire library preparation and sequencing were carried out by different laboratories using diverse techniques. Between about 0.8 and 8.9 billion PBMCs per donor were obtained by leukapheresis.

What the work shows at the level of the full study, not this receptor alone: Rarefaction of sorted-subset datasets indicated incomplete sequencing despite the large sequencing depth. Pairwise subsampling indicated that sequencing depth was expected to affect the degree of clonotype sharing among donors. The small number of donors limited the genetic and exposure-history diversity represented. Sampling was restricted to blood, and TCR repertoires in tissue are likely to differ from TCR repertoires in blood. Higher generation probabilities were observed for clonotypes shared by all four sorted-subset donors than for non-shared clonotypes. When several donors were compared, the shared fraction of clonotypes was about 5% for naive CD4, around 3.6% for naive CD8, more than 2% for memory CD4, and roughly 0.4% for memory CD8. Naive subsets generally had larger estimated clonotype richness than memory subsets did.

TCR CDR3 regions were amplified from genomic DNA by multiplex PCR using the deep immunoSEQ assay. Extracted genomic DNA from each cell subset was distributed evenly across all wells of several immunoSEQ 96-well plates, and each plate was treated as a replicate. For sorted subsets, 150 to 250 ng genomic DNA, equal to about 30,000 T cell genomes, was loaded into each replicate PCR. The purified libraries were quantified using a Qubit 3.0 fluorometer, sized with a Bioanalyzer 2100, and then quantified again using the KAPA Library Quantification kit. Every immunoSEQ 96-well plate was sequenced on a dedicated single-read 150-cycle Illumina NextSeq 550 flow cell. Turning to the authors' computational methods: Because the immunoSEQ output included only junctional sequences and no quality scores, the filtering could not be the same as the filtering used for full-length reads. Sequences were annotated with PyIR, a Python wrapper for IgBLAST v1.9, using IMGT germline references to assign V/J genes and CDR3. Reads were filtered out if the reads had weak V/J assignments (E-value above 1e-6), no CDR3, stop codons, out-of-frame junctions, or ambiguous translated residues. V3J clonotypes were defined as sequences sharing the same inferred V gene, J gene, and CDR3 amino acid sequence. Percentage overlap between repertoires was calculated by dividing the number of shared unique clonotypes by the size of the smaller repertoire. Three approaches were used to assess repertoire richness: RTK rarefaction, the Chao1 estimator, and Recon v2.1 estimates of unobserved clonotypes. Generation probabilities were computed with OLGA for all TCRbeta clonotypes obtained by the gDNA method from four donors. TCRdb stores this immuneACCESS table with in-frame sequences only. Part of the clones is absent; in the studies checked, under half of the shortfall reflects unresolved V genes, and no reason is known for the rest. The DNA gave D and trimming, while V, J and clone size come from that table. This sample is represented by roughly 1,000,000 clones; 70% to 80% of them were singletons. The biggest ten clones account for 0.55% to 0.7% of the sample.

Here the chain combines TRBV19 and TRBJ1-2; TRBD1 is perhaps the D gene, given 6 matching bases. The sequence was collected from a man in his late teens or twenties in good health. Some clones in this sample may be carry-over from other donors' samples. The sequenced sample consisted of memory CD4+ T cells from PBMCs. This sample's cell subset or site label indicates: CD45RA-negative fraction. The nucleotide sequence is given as TGTGCCAGTAGTATAGTAGGGACAACTAACTATGGCTACACCTTC. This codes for CASSIVGTTNYGYTF.